These 4 T cell receptor beta chains were all obtained from the same sample, sequenced in a study of Ad26.COV2.S vaccination and SARS-CoV-2 variants. Clones were sequenced by immunoSEQ multiplex PCR, and TCRdb holds only the in-frame ones, with some missing. The table includes some 520,000 clones, around 88% detected once. Treatment described: approximately 18 received Ad26.COV2.S at low or high dose, single or two shots; 5 received placebo; per-sample allocation not given. Specimens were obtained on day 63 following the first vaccine or placebo injection. Sequencing used peripheral blood, obtained in a trial of Ad26.COV2.S vaccine versus placebo. These receptors originate from a person between 18 and 60 years old who received the Ad26.COV2.S COVID-19 vaccine or a placebo.

The chain recombines TRBV19 with TRBJ2-7, with 11 positions matching TRBD2. This CDR3 region has 13 residues. The J segment lost 6 bases and the V segment lost 3 bases, leaving 1 base of the junction unmatched. Germline V CDR1 and CDR2: LNHDA, SQIVND (reference sequence). This CDR3 reads CASSIGLAGEQYF. The CDR3 nucleotides are TGTGCCAGTAGTATCGGACTAGCGGGCGAGCAGTACTTC.

This chain connects TRBV10-2 to TRBJ1-3, with TRBD1 identical over 8 bases. Per germline, CDR1 WSHSY and CDR2 SAAADI. The CDR3 spans 17 residues. V dropped 9 bases and J dropped 4; count of bases not matched to a gene: 17. CDR3 in amino acids: CASRPAGTGALGNTIYF. DNA for the CDR3: TGCGCCAGTAGACCCGCGGGGACAGGAGCTCTCGGAAACACCATATATTTT.

The gene calls are TRBV5-1 and TRBJ2-5; 12 positions match TRBD2. Germline CDR1 SGHRS, CDR2 YFSETQ. The CDR3 spans 16 residues. V was clipped by 0 bases and J by 5 bases; unmatched bases: 5. The CDR3 coding sequence is TGCGCCAGCAGCTTGGGAGGGACTAGCGGGTTCGAGACCCAGTACTTC. This codes for CASSLGGTSGFETQYF.

CDR3 region: CASSSDRRETQYF. The DNA for the CDR3 is TGCGCCAGCAGCTCCGACCGCCGGGAGACCCAGTACTTC. The chain joins TRBV5-1 to TRBJ2-5; D not resolved. The germline CDR1 and CDR2 sequences are SGHRS and YFSETQ. Trimming removed 3 bases at V and 5 bases at J, with 11 bases between. The length of the CDR3 is 13 residues.